Below, 6 T cell receptor beta chains from the same sample are listed, as sequenced in a study of cytomegalovirus exposure and HLA in healthy donors. Clones were sequenced by immunoSEQ multiplex PCR, and TCRdb holds only the in-frame ones, with some missing. The data contain approximately 270,000 clones, about 86% of them singletons. Sequenced input: PBMCs. Source of these receptors: a woman aged 18-29 years in good health and CMV-seronegative.

This clone was seen only a few times. The V gene is TRBV5-1, the J gene TRBJ1-4, with unresolved D. The CDR3 is 11 amino acids. The V and J ends lost 2 bases and 7 bases respectively, with 3 bases between them. Germline CDR1 and CDR2: SGHRS and YFSETQ. Here the CDR3 DNA reads TGCGCCAGCAGCTTCGGTGAAAAACTGTTTTTT. Translation: CASSFGEKLFF.

The rearrangement links TRBV4-2 to TRBJ2-2; 11 bases line up with TRBD1. Germline V gene sequence: CDR1 LGHNA, CDR2 YNFKEQ. This CDR3 has 16 residues. V shed 6 bases, J shed 3 bases, and the junction held 6 bases outside the gene matches. CDR3 region: CASRPRTGGYTGELFF. The CDR3, as DNA: TGTGCCAGCAGGCCCCGGACAGGGGGCTACACCGGGGAGCTGTTTTTT.

The chain employs TRBV7-9 and TRBJ2-3; a possible D gene is TRBD2 (5 bases). Germline assignment: CDR1 SEHNR and CDR2 FQNEAQ (reference sequence). V dropped 4 bases and J dropped 0 bases, with 8 bases sitting between them. This CDR3 has 14 amino acids. DNA for the CDR3: TGTGCCAGCAGCTCCCGGACTAGCACAGATACGCAGTATTTT. Translation: CASSSRTSTDTQYF. The whole variable domain, filled in from reference TRBV7-9 and TRBJ2-3, reads DTGVSQNPRHKITKRGQNVTFRCDPISEHNRLYWYRQTLGQGPEFLTYFQNEAQLEKSRLLSDRFSAERPKGSFSTLEIQRTEQGDSAMYLCASSSRTSTDTQYFGPGTRLTVL.

CDR3 coding DNA: TGTGCCAGCTCCCCTACTAGCGGGAGCTCCTACGAGCAGTACTTC. It translates to CASSPTSGSSYEQYF. The V and J genes are TRBV18 and TRBJ2-7; 11 nucleotides match TRBD2. The CDR3 is 15 amino acids. Trimming at V came to 6 bases and at J to 0 bases, leaving 4 bases not matched to a gene. Germline V lookup: CDR1 KGHSH, CDR2 LQKENI.

The chain employs TRBV18 and TRBJ1-1, with 9 positions matching TRBD1. Trimming cost V 5 bases and J 6 bases; bases outside gene matches: 7. CDR1 and CDR2 (germline): KGHSH, LQKENI. The CDR3 is made up of 14 amino acids. In DNA, the CDR3 is TGTGCCAGCTCAGATTACACAGGGGGCCCTGAAGCTTTCTTT. It is translated as CASSDYTGGPEAFF.

This clone was observed a single time. The V and J genes are TRBV6-1 and TRBJ2-7, with D perhaps TRBD1 (6 bases). Germline V gene sequence: CDR1 MNHNS, CDR2 SASEGT. The CDR3 loop spans 15 amino acids. V lost 6 bases and J lost 2, with 17 bases in between. The CDR3 sequence is CASSVEAGATYEQYF. In nucleotides, the CDR3 is TGTGCCAGCAGCGTGGAGGCAGGGGCTACCTACGAGCAGTACTTC.